This passage covers 25 T cell receptor beta chains from one sample sequenced in a study of T cell repertoires in cytomegalovirus infection. From the reads, TCRdb called clonotypes with MiXCR, one entry per CDR3 protein. The sample has roughly 500,000 distinct CDR3 sequences, around 35% seen once. These receptors' antigens are unknown. The sample in question was cultured PBMCs, obtained from culture after CMV antigen stimulation. All receptors come from a human donor in good health (CMV status not recorded). Some clones in this sample may be carry-over from other donors' samples.

This clonotype occurred many times. The chain joins TRBV7-2 to TRBJ2-1, with D possibly being TRBD2 (5 bases). This CDR3 has 16 residues. V gave up 1 base and J gave up 5 bases, with 15 bases separating them. Per the germline V gene, CDR1 is SGHTA and CDR2 is FQGNSA. DNA for the CDR3: TGTGCCAGCAGCTTAGAACGTCTAGGGAGTCACAATGAGCAGTTCTTC. The encoded protein is CASSLERLGSHNEQFF. Combining the CDR3 with reference TRBV7-2 and TRBJ2-1 gives the whole variable domain GAGVSQSPSNKVTEKGKDVELRCDPISGHTALYWYRQSLGQGLEFLIYFQGNSAPDKSGLPSDRFSAERTGGSVSTLTIQRTQQEDSAVYLCASSLERLGSHNEQFFGPGTRLTVL.

The chain couples TRBV7-6 to TRBJ2-1; 7 nucleotides line up with TRBD1. The CDR3 sequence is 14 residues long. Germline-derived CDR1 and CDR2 are SGHVS and FNYEAQ. J was trimmed by 7 bases and V by 5 bases; bases with no gene match: 8. CDR3 sequence (DNA): TGTGCCAGCAGCCCCAACACAGGGGTTAATGAGCAGTTCTTC. This gives the protein CASSPNTGVNEQFF.

The V call is TRBV11-2, the J call TRBJ1-1; D not resolved. The V end was cut by 5 bases, the J end by 1 base, with 11 bases between. The CDR3 extends over 14 amino acids. In germline, CDR1 is SGHAT, CDR2 FQNNGV. The CDR3 reads CASSPTAENTEAFF. As DNA, the CDR3 is TGTGCCAGCAGCCCAACGGCCGAGAACACTGAAGCTTTCTTT.

The rearrangement uses TRBV6-2 or TRBV6-3 and TRBJ2-1; 11 nucleotides line up with TRBD2. In germline, CDR1 is MNHEY, CDR2 SVGEGT. After removal of 5 bases from V and 3 bases from J, the junction contained 9 bases not matched to a gene. This CDR3 has 17 residues. The CDR3 DNA reads as TGTGCCAGCAGTGCCCCCCCGGGACTAGCGGTCTACAATGAGCAGTTCTTC. This gives the protein CASSAPPGLAVYNEQFF.

The chain combines TRBV6-2 or TRBV6-3 with TRBJ2-7, with D possibly being TRBD2 (6 bases). V dropped 2 bases and J dropped 2 bases, with 13 bases sitting between them. Germline V gene lookup returns CDR1 MNHEY and CDR2 SVGEGT. The CDR3 loop spans 15 amino acids. The CDR3 DNA reads as TGTGCCAGCAGTTACCCCGGGACTTTCCCCTACGAGCAGTACGTC. Its protein product is CASSYPGTFPYEQYV.

There are a few counts of this clonotype. The gene calls are TRBV7-8 and TRBJ2-7; D is uncertain. CDR3 length: 13 amino acids. V dropped 5 bases and J dropped 6 bases, with 14 bases sitting between them. Germline assignment: CDR1 SGHVS and CDR2 FQNEAQ. Written as DNA, the CDR3 is TGTGCCAGCAGCCCCGACCGACTTAGCGAGCAGTACTTC. Translating it yields CASSPDRLSEQYF.

The chain couples TRBV20-1 to TRBJ2-1; 8 nucleotides line up with TRBD2. Germline assignment: CDR1 DFQATT and CDR2 SNEGSKA (reference sequence). CDR3 size: 15 residues. J gave up 6 bases and V 2 bases, and 9 bases lay outside the gene matches. The DNA of the CDR3 is TGCAGTGCTAGAATCCGGGAGGGCCTTGGCAATGAGCAGTTCTTC. Translated: CSARIREGLGNEQFF.

V usage is TRBV25-1 and J usage is TRBJ2-7, with D possibly matching TRBD2 (6 bases). The V gene's germline CDR1 is MGHDK and CDR2 SYGVNS. V shed 4 bases and J shed 2 bases, with 12 bases lying between them. This CDR3 is 14 amino acids long. The DNA of the CDR3 is TGTGCCAGCAGTGCCGCGGGGCTGCCCTACGAGCAGTACGTC. This sequence encodes CASSAAGLPYEQYV.

This clonotype was seen more than once but under ten times. The rearrangement links TRBV10-3 to TRBJ2-6; the D is unclear. V lost 4 bases and J 4 bases, leaving 11 bases between the germline ends. The germline V gene has CDR1 ENHRY and CDR2 SYGVKD. The CDR3 loop spans 15 amino acids. The CDR3 DNA is TGTGCCATCAGTGCCCCAGGTGCCGGGGCCAACGTCCTGACTTTC. Protein sequence: CAISAPGAGANVLTF.

The table lists this clonotype with many counts. The J gene is TRBJ1-1, the V gene TRBV7-4; D uncertain. This CDR3 contains 13 residues. The germline V gene encodes CDR1 SGHVT and CDR2 SQSDAQ. The ends were cut back, 7 bases at V and 0 bases at J, with 9 bases in the middle. CDR3 bases: TGTGCCAGCATTCCGCGTGTGAACACTGAAGCTTTCTTT. The encoded protein is CASIPRVNTEAFF.

The rearrangement links TRBV7-2 to TRBJ2-1; D unclear. The germline V gene has CDR1 SGHTA and CDR2 FQGNSA. This CDR3 comprises 13 residues. V lost 3 bases, J lost 8 bases, and 11 bases lay in between. CDR3 in DNA: TGTGCCAGCAGCTTTCAGACTGGGGATGAGCAGTTCTTC. Residues: CASSFQTGDEQFF.

This clonotype was seen more than once but under ten times. The rearrangement links TRBV6-5 to TRBJ2-3; TRBD1 matches 8 bases. The germline CDR1 and CDR2 sequences are MNHEY and SVGAGI. Germline trimming cut 2 bases from V and 2 bases from J; bases unmatched to any gene: 6. The CDR3 length is 16 residues. The CDR3 here is CASSYVGQGYTDTQYF. CDR3 DNA: TGTGCCAGCAGTTACGTAGGACAGGGATACACAGATACGCAGTATTTT.

At least ten counts were recorded for this clonotype. V is TRBV7-8 and J is TRBJ2-3; 11 bases match TRBD1. Trimming removed 2 bases from V and 4 bases from J; junction bases left unmatched: 8. Germline V CDR1 and CDR2: SGHVS, FQNEAQ. This CDR3 is 17 amino acids long. CDR3 protein: CASSLFWTGGAADTQYF. The CDR3 DNA is TGTGCCAGCAGCTTATTCTGGACAGGGGGCGCGGCAGATACGCAGTATTTT.

The chain joins TRBV28 to TRBJ2-2; 9 nucleotides align to TRBD1. The germline V gene has CDR1 MDHEN and CDR2 SYDVKM. V gave up 4 bases and J gave up 4 bases; unmatched junction bases: 4. CDR3 size: 15 residues. The CDR3 here is CASSYTGGGTGELFF. CDR3 DNA sequence: TGTGCCAGCAGTTACACAGGGGGCGGCACCGGGGAGCTGTTTTTT.

This chain links TRBV7-4 with TRBJ2-5, with 10 bases that match TRBD1. Germline CDR1 is SGHVT and CDR2 is SQSDAQ. V lost 1 base, J lost 4 bases, and 6 bases stayed unmatched. This CDR3 region has 16 residues. The CDR3 nucleotides are TGTGCCAGCAGCTTAGGGGACAGGGGTGCTGCAGAGACCCAGTACTTC. This gives the protein CASSLGDRGAAETQYF.

Only a few counts were recorded for this clonotype. The rearrangement uses TRBV6-2 or TRBV6-3 and TRBJ2-2; the match to TRBD2 covers 9 bases. Looked up from germline, CDR1 is MNHEY and CDR2 is SVGEGT. V dropped 5 bases and J dropped 5; count of bases not matched to a gene: 6. The CDR3 is 15 amino acids. This chain's CDR3 is CASSVAGAGTGELFF. The CDR3 DNA sequence: TGTGCCAGCAGTGTAGCGGGAGCTGGTACCGGGGAGCTGTTTTTT.

DNA of the CDR3: TGCAGTGCTAGAGGGAGGGCGGGAGTGGTACCCACAGATACGCAGTATTTT. Translation gives CSARGRAGVVPTDTQYF. V gene TRBV20-1 combines with J gene TRBJ2-3; 7 positions agree with TRBD2. Germline CDR1 and CDR2: DFQATT and SNEGSKA (reference sequence). Trimming removed 1 base from V and 2 bases from J; junction bases left unmatched: 12. This CDR3 is 17 amino acids long.

This clonotype was counted between two and nine times. CDR3 amino acids: CASTDPQGANTEAFF. CDR3 in DNA: TGTGCCAGCACTGACCCACAGGGGGCGAACACTGAAGCTTTCTTT. This sequence joins TRBV28 and TRBJ1-1, with 9 bases identical to TRBD1. Germline V CDR1 and CDR2: MDHEN, SYDVKM. CDR3 length: 15 amino acids. Trimming removed 7 bases from V and 1 base from J; junction bases left unmatched: 7.

The chain joins TRBV6-2 or TRBV6-3 to TRBJ2-7, with 9 bases lining up with TRBD2. The CDR3 loop spans 13 amino acids. Germline-derived CDR1 and CDR2 are MNHEY and SVGEGT. The ends lost 5 bases at V and 9 bases at J; junction bases unmatched: 8. The CDR3 DNA reads as TGTGCCAGCAGTCCATCCGGGACTAGCTGGCAGTACTTC. It translates to CASSPSGTSWQYF.

There are a few counts of this clonotype. The chain carries TRBV6-2 or TRBV6-3 and TRBJ2-1; 9 nucleotides agree with TRBD2. J was trimmed by 8 bases and V by 5 bases; bases with no gene match: 10. The CDR3 spans 15 residues. CDR1 and CDR2 (germline): MNHEY, SVGEGT. The CDR3: CASSPPGLAEDEQFF. The CDR3 nucleotides read TGTGCCAGCAGTCCGCCGGGACTAGCTGAGGATGAGCAGTTCTTC.

This clonotype has more than one count but fewer than ten. The chain is built from TRBV6-1 and TRBJ1-1, with D uncertain. V lost 2 bases and J 1 base, leaving 5 bases between the germline ends. Germline assignment: CDR1 MNHNS and CDR2 SASEGT. The CDR3 has 13 amino acids. CDR3 region: CASSEPSNTEAFF. CDR3 bases: TGTGCCAGCAGTGAACCTTCGAACACTGAAGCTTTCTTT.

The V and J genes are TRBV20-1 and TRBJ2-1, with 10 bases aligning to TRBD2. CDR3 length: 16 residues. The V and J ends lost 3 bases and 5 bases, in that order; junction bases with no gene match: 10. Germline-derived CDR1 and CDR2 are DFQATT and SNEGSKA (reference sequence). CDR3 nucleotides: TGCAGTGCTAGGGACCCGGGGCTAGCGGGAGACAATGAGCAGTTCTTC. This codes for CSARDPGLAGDNEQFF.

This clonotype showed up just a few times. This chain links TRBV7-2 with TRBJ1-5; D gene uncertain. Germline V gene data show CDR1 as SGHTA and CDR2 as FQGNSA. CDR3 length: 15 amino acids. The V and J ends lost 3 bases and 1 base respectively, with 10 bases between them. CDR3 residues: CASSFSARSNQPQHF. The CDR3 nucleotides are TGTGCCAGCAGCTTCTCCGCAAGGAGCAATCAGCCCCAGCATTTT. Based on the CDR3 plus reference TRBV7-2 and TRBJ1-5, the full variable domain is GAGVSQSPSNKVTEKGKDVELRCDPISGHTALYWYRQSLGQGLEFLIYFQGNSAPDKSGLPSDRFSAERTGGSVSTLTIQRTQQEDSAVYLCASSFSARSNQPQHFGDGTRLSIL.

The chain couples TRBV6-2 or TRBV6-3 to TRBJ1-1; a possible D gene is TRBD1 (6 bases). There are 13 residues in the CDR3. CDR1 MNHEY and CDR2 SVGEGT come from the germline V gene. The V end was cut by 7 bases, the J end by 5 bases, with 14 bases between. CDR3 residues: CASNPQGGTEAFF. As DNA, the CDR3 is TGTGCCAGCAACCCACAGGGAGGGACTGAAGCTTTCTTT.

The V call is TRBV29-1, the J call TRBJ1-4; possible D gene TRBD1, 6 bases. The CDR3 totals 14 residues. Germline-derived CDR1 and CDR2 are SQVTM and ANQGSEA. V gave up 6 bases and J gave up 8 bases, with 19 bases separating them. The CDR3 spells CSVLVGAIGEKLFF. For the CDR3, the DNA is TGCAGCGTCCTAGTGGGGGCGATAGGCGAAAAACTGTTTTTT.